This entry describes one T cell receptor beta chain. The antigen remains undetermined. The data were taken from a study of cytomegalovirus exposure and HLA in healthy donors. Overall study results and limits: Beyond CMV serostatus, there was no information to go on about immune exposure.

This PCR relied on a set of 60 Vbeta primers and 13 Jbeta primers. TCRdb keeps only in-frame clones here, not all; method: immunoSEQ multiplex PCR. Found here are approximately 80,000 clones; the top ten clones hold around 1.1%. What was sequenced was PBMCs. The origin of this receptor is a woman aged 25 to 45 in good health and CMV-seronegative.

The CDR3 loop reads CASRPDREGNTIYF. The CDR3 coding sequence is TGCGCCAGCCGTCCGGACAGGGAGGGAAACACCATATATTTT. The gene calls are TRBV5-1 and TRBJ1-3; 8 bases match TRBD1. CDR1 SGHRS and CDR2 YFSETQ come from the germline V gene. The CDR3 consists of 14 residues. Unmatched junction bases numbered 7, after V lost 7 bases and J lost 4 bases.